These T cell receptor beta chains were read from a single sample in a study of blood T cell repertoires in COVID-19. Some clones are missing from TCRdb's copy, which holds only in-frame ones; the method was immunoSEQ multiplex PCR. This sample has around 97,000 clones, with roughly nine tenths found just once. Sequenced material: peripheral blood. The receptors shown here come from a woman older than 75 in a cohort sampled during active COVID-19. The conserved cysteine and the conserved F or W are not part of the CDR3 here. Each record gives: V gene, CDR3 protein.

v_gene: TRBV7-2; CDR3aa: ASSQRGLEGSQF
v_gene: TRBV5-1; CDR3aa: ASSQRQGPDEKLF
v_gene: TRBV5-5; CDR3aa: ASSLVTGTYEQY
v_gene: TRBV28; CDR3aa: ASSLAAGMKGNEQF
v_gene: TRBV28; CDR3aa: ASSLYLAGFGDTQY
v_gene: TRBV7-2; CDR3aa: ASSPNPGSGNTIY
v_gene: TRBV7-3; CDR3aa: ASSFTGAGANVLT
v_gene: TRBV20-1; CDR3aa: SASGGEGEETQY
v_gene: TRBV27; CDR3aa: ASRRSTEAF
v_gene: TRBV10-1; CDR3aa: ASSDGQRIYNEQF
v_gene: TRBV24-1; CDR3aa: ATSDTSGRAPETQY
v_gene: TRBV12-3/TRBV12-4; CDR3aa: ASSAGQGAAF
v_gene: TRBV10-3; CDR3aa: AISVSGTSGDYEQY